The text below deals with one TCR beta chain. Its antigen is as yet unknown. Noted treatment: approximately nine-day PBMC culture with coronavirus spike peptide pools or control peptides (ViraFEST assay). CD4+ T lymphocytes from the unexposed donor were collected before the COVID-19 pandemic (2011-2018). It was after more than eight days of culture that CD4+ T cells were isolated by negative selection. Germline V gene data show CDR1 as SNHLY and CDR2 as FYNNEI. The CDR3 length is 14 residues. Trimming removed 11 bases from V and 0 bases from J, with 15 bases in between. This specimen comes from a study of vaccination and CD4 T cells after COVID-19. Across the study: The authors exposed cells to overlapping spike peptides derived from SARS-CoV-2, HCoV-NL63, HCoV-OC43 and HCoV-229E. Culture controls were given either a CEFX pool, an HIV-1 Nef pool, or no peptide.

Cultured CD4+ T cell DNA was sequenced using the Oncomine TCR Beta short-read assay. The genomic DNA was obtained from cultured CD4+ T cells by extraction with the QIAamp micro DNA kit. TCRdb reprocessed the PCR reads with MiXCR, giving one entry per CDR3 protein. The table shows about 9,300 distinct CDR3 sequences, with under 35% occurring only once. The sample consisted of CD4+ T cells from blood, cultured in vitro. The sequence derives from a human donor in good health. The gene calls are TRBV2 and TRBJ2-3, with D perhaps given as TRBD1 or TRBD2 (6 bases each). For the CDR3, the DNA is TGTGCCTGGCCGGGGGCATCTAGCACAGATACGCAGTATTTT. Its protein is CAWPGASSTDTQYF.